Shown below are 14 T cell receptor beta chains from a single sample sequenced in a study of response to subunit inactivated influenza vaccine listed by TCRdb under 2018. The library was obtained by RT-PCR. The reads were generated on an Illumina HiSeq 2500. Using fastp trimming at Q25 and MiXCR clonotype assembly, TCRdb reanalyzed the public sequencing data and kept in-frame beta chains. Identical CDR3 proteins give one entry, which carries the most common genes and DNA. Present in this sample are over 150,000 distinct CDR3 sequences, about 10% of which were seen just once. Of the sample, 35% to 40% falls within the top ten clones. The sample consisted of CD8+ T cells sorted from PBMCs, taken less than 30 months after vaccination. The receptor set was obtained from a man between 50 and 75 years old who received an inactivated influenza vaccine. Donor details come from another sample of the same person, matched by shared clones.

The chain recombines TRBV10-3 with TRBJ2-2; perhaps TRBD2 as D (7 bases). V lost 1 base and J lost 5, with 14 bases in between. Germline assignment: CDR1 ENHRY and CDR2 SYGVKD. The CDR3 spans 16 residues. The chain's CDR3 is CAISELTRGRTGELFF. CDR3 bases: TGTGCCATCAGTGAGTTAACGCGGGGGCGAACCGGGGAGCTGTTTTTT.

V usage is TRBV11-2 and J usage is TRBJ2-7; D is undetermined. Germline CDR1 is SGHAT and CDR2 is FQNNGV. V lost 1 base to trimming and J lost 5 bases, with 12 bases between them. This CDR3 is built from 14 residues. This CDR3 is CASSLGTVGHEQYF. In nucleotides, the CDR3 is TGTGCCAGCAGCTTAGGGACGGTGGGTCACGAGCAGTACTTC.

This clonotype has a handful of counts. The genes are TRBV11-2 and TRBJ2-1, with a weak D call TRBD2 (6 bases). Germline CDR1 is SGHAT and CDR2 is FQNNGV. Trimming shortened V by 6 bases and J by 0 bases, and 12 bases separated the two germline ends. The CDR3 contains 15 residues. The CDR3 DNA is TGTGCCAGCAGTGGACTACCCGGCTCCTACAATGAGCAGTTCTTC. This translates into CASSGLPGSYNEQFF.

This clonotype was detected ten times or more. This chain connects TRBV9 to TRBJ2-4; D gene uncertain. The germline V gene has CDR1 SGDLS and CDR2 YYNGEE. The V end lost 4 bases, the J end lost 0 bases, and 11 bases lay between the germline ends. The CDR3 runs to 15 residues. In nucleotides, the CDR3 is TGTGCCAGCAGCCCTGATTATCTAGCCAAAAACATTCAGTACTTC. It translates to CASSPDYLAKNIQYF. The full variable domain, rest sourced from reference TRBV9 and TRBJ2-4, is DSGVTQTPKHLITATGQRVTLRCSPRSGDLSVYWYQQSLDQGLQFLIQYYNGEERAKGNILERFSAQQFPDLHSELNLSSLELGDSALYFCASSPDYLAKNIQYFGAGTRLSVL.

CDR3 sequence (DNA): TGCAGTGCTAGCTCCATGGCCGGGGACAAAAGGTACTATGGCTACACCTTC. Protein product: CSASSMAGDKRYYGYTF. The V gene is TRBV20-1, the J gene TRBJ1-2, with D possibly being TRBD1 (6 bases). The CDR3 runs 17 residues. The germline gives CDR1 DFQATT, CDR2 SNEGSKA (reference sequence). V was cut by 3 bases and J by 3 bases, with 23 bases left in between.

The chain combines TRBV20-1 with TRBJ2-2; D remains ambiguous. This CDR3 contains 11 residues. Germline V gene data show CDR1 as DFQATT and CDR2 as SNEGSKA (reference sequence). V was shortened by 6 bases and J by 7 bases, with 9 bases between the two germline ends. In nucleotides, the CDR3 is TGCAGTGCCCTGGTCGACGGGGAGCTGTTTTTT. Translation gives CSALVDGELFF.

This chain joins TRBV5-1 and TRBJ2-7; TRBD2 matches 9 bases. Germline assignment: CDR1 SGHRS and CDR2 YFSETQ. J lost 3 bases, V lost 0 bases, and 4 bases had no gene match. CDR3 length: 15 amino acids. CDR3 amino acids: CASSLEVAGVYEQYF. The CDR3, as DNA: TGCGCCAGCAGCTTGGAAGTAGCGGGAGTCTACGAGCAGTACTTC.

The chain uses TRBV20-1 and TRBJ2-1; D may be TRBD2 (5 bases). Germline V gives CDR1 DFQATT, CDR2 SNEGSKA (reference sequence). The CDR3 runs to 14 residues. V lost 3 bases, J lost 2 bases, and 11 bases lay in between. The DNA of the CDR3 is TGCAGTGCTAGCGCCAGCGGAACCTACAATGAGCAGTTCTTC. This encodes CSASASGTYNEQFF.

The rearrangement links TRBV15 to TRBJ1-1; TRBD1 matches 9 bases. The ends lost 3 bases at V and 3 bases at J; junction bases unmatched: 5. The CDR3 is made up of 15 amino acids. The germline V gene encodes CDR1 LNHNV and CDR2 YYDKDF (reference sequence). The CDR3 nucleotides read TGTGCCACCAGCAGGCCGGGACAGGGCGACACTGAAGCTTTCTTT. It translates to CATSRPGQGDTEAFF.

The CDR3 sequence: CASSLSRPSEQYF. The CDR3 coding sequence is TGTGCCAGCAGCTTATCCAGACCCAGCGAGCAGTACTTC. The rearrangement links TRBV7-6 to TRBJ2-7; D ambiguous. V was cut by 2 bases and J by 6 bases, with 11 bases left in between. The germline CDR1 and CDR2 sequences are SGHVS and FNYEAQ. The CDR3 has 13 residues. The variable domain in full, with the rest retrieved from reference TRBV7-6 and TRBJ2-7, is GAGVSQSPRYKVTKRGQDVALRCDPISGHVSLYWYRQALGQGPEFLTYFNYEAQQDKSGLPNDRFSAERPEGSISTLTIQRTEQRDSAMYRCASSLSRPSEQYFGPGTRLTVT.

Only a few counts were recorded for this clonotype. This rearrangement joins TRBV9 to TRBJ2-1, with D perhaps TRBD1 or TRBD2 (5 bases each). Trimming took 3 bases from V and 0 from J, leaving 19 bases between them. The CDR3 covers 18 residues. Germline lookup yields CDR1 SGDLS and CDR2 YYNGEE. The CDR3 here is CASSGVPDGTSSYNEQFF. CDR3 in DNA: TGTGCCAGCAGCGGCGTTCCTGACGGGACCAGCTCCTACAATGAGCAGTTCTTC.

This chain joins TRBV27 and TRBJ1-6; 11 positions agree with TRBD1. Trimming removed 3 bases from V and 10 bases from J; junction bases left unmatched: 2. This CDR3 is 14 amino acids long. Germline-derived CDR1 and CDR2 are MNHEY and SMNVEV (reference sequence). The CDR3 bases are TGTGCCAGCAGTTTGGGACAGGGGGTGTCACCCCTCCACTTT. It translates to CASSLGQGVSPLHF.

This chain joins TRBV28 and TRBJ2-3; D may be TRBD1 (6 bases). CDR1 and CDR2 from the germline V gene are MDHEN and SYDVKM. V was shortened by 3 bases and J by 2 bases, with 12 bases between the two germline ends. This CDR3 is 15 amino acids long. The CDR3 nucleotides read TGTGCCAGCAGTTTCACGCAGGGGACCACAGATACGCAGTATTTT. This encodes CASSFTQGTTDTQYF. Full variable domain (rest looked up from reference TRBV28 and TRBJ2-3): DVKVTQSSRYLVKRTGEKVFLECVQDMDHENMFWYRQDPGLGLRLIYFSYDVKMKEKGDIPEGYSVSREKKERFSLILESASTNQTSMYLCASSFTQGTTDTQYFGPGTRLTVL.

This clonotype occurred a few times. The chain uses TRBV29-1 and TRBJ2-1, with D hard to call. The V gene lost 3 bases and the J gene lost 0 bases, with 6 bases spanning the gap. Germline V gene sequence: CDR1 SQVTM, CDR2 ANQGSEA. There are 13 residues in the CDR3. The DNA of the CDR3 is TGCAGCGTTGAGGAGATCTCCTACAATGAGCAGTTCTTC. The encoded protein is CSVEEISYNEQFF.